The 3 T cell receptor beta chains below were found in one sample sequenced in a study of glioma-infiltrating T cells after dendritic cell vaccination. Data came from immunoSEQ multiplex PCR; TCRdb stores just in-frame clones and leaves some out. Of roughly 80,000 clones in the sample, around 86% were seen once. Time point denoted: after dendritic cell vaccination, including at tumor progression/relapse. Sequenced here: blood, sampled after dendritic cell vaccination. The receptors shown here come from a human donor with glioblastoma.

The rearrangement links TRBV2 to TRBJ1-1; TRBD1 might be the D (5 bases). The germline V gene encodes CDR1 SNHLY and CDR2 FYNNEI. CDR3 size: 16 residues. V was pared by 5 bases and J by 3 bases, with 19 bases between. The CDR3 DNA is TGTGCCAGCAGTACGACAGTTATGGCCAGGGACACTGAAGCTTTCTTT. Translation: CASSTTVMARDTEAFF.

The rearrangement uses TRBV5-1 and TRBJ2-7; 8 nucleotides agree with TRBD1. Germline V gives CDR1 SGHRS, CDR2 YFSETQ. There are 15 residues in the CDR3. J gave up 5 bases and V 1 base, and 8 bases lay outside the gene matches. The CDR3 loop is CASSLQGQGYHEQYF. The CDR3, as DNA: TGCGCCAGCAGCTTGCAAGGACAGGGTTATCACGAGCAGTACTTC.

The chain has TRBV4-1 and TRBJ1-1; D is perhaps TRBD1 (6 bases). Germline V gene sequence: CDR1 MGHRA, CDR2 YSYEKL. This CDR3 is 15 amino acids long. V was pared by 0 bases and J by 1 base, with 9 bases between. CDR3 in DNA: TGCGCCAGCAGCCAAGACCGGGGGGCGAACACTGAAGCTTTCTTT. Its translation: CASSQDRGANTEAFF.